The 11 T cell receptor beta chains listed next were all sequenced from one sample in a study of CD8 T cells in ankylosing spondylitis. MiXCR was run by TCRdb on the 5' RACE reads, yielding one entry per CDR3 protein. Of fewer than 150,000 distinct CDR3 sequences detected, around 6.6% appear once; the ten largest clones hold over 10%. Sequencing input: blood, either unsorted or a sorted T cell fraction (not recorded which). Receptor source: a female donor with ankylosing spondylitis or in good health (not recorded which).

This clonotype was counted at least ten times. This chain connects TRBV4-1 to TRBJ1-3; a possible D gene is TRBD1 (5 bases). Trimming stripped 1 base from V and 3 bases from J, with 13 bases between. Looked up from germline, CDR1 is MGHRA and CDR2 is YSYEKL. The length of the CDR3 is 16 residues. The CDR3, as DNA: TGCGCCAGCAGCCAAGCCCCCGGGACGCGTGGAAACACCATATATTTT. Its protein is CASSQAPGTRGNTIYF.

Ten or more counts support this clonotype. This CDR3 reads CASRRQGYTGELFF. CDR3 DNA: TGTGCCAGCAGACGCCAGGGTTACACCGGGGAGCTGTTTTTT. V and J are TRBV6-2 or TRBV6-3 and TRBJ2-2; TRBD1 is a possible D gene (5 bases). Germline CDR1 MNHEY, CDR2 SVGEGT. There are 14 residues in the CDR3. V was cut by 6 bases and J by 3 bases, with 11 bases left in between.

The table lists this clonotype with many counts. This chain joins TRBV14 and TRBJ1-1; no clear D. Germline CDR1 SGHDN, CDR2 FVKESK. The length of the CDR3 is 13 residues. Deletions cut 5 bases from V and 1 base from J, with 8 bases between. The CDR3 is CASSVLKNTEAFF. The CDR3 DNA reads as TGTGCCAGCAGCGTCCTTAAGAACACTGAAGCTTTCTTT.

This clonotype was observed many times. The rearrangement uses TRBV12-3 or TRBV12-4 and TRBJ1-2; maybe TRBD1 (6 bases). The V and J ends lost 5 bases and 5 bases respectively, with 12 bases between them. The CDR3 loop spans 13 amino acids. CDR3 amino acids: CASSPGTLYGYTF. DNA of the CDR3: TGTGCCAGCAGTCCAGGGACATTGTATGGCTACACCTTC.

This clonotype was seen repeatedly, ten times or more. The rearrangement joins TRBV25-1 to TRBJ1-1; the D is unclear. V lost 6 bases to trimming and J lost 0 bases, with 5 bases between them. Germline lookup yields CDR1 MGHDK and CDR2 SYGVNS. This CDR3 is built from 12 residues. The CDR3 region has the DNA TGTGCCAGCAGGGGAATGAACACTGAAGCTTTCTTT. It encodes CASRGMNTEAFF. The whole variable domain, filled in from reference TRBV25-1 and TRBJ1-1, reads EADIYQTPRYLVIGTGKKITLECSQTMGHDKMYWYQQDPGMELHLIHYSYGVNSTEKGDLSSESTVSRIRTEHFPLTLESARPSHTSQYLCASRGMNTEAFFGQGTRLTVV.

This clonotype was observed at least ten times. The V call is TRBV6-5, the J call TRBJ1-2, with a tentative D call TRBD1 (5 bases). This CDR3 region has 14 residues. V dropped 2 bases and J dropped 7 bases, with 14 bases sitting between them. CDR1 and CDR2 from the germline V gene are MNHEY and SVGAGI. CDR3 sequence (DNA): TGTGCCAGCAGTTACCGTCAGGGATCGTTTGGCTACACCTTC. Protein: CASSYRQGSFGYTF.

As concerns this clonotype: Since a much larger clone is just one base distant, this may be a read error. V and J are TRBV29-1 and TRBJ1-2; 9 nucleotides agree with TRBD1. The V gene end was trimmed by 3 bases and the J gene end by 10 bases; junction bases not matched to a gene: 9. Germline V gives CDR1 SQVTM, CDR2 ANQGSEA. The CDR3 is 13 residues long. CDR3 residues: CSVDTDRGFDYTF. The CDR3 DNA is TGCAGCGTTGACACAGACAGGGGGTTTGACTACACCTTC.

This clonotype has at least ten counts. The J gene is TRBJ2-3, the V gene TRBV12-3 or TRBV12-4; 7 nucleotides align to TRBD1. Trimming at V came to 5 bases and at J to 0 bases, leaving 11 bases not matched to a gene. The CDR3 contains 17 residues. CDR3 sequence reads: CASSRPGTATSTDTQYF. The CDR3, as DNA: TGTGCCAGCAGTCGCCCGGGGACAGCCACTAGCACAGATACGCAGTATTTT.

At least ten counts were recorded for this clonotype. The chain carries TRBV5-1 and TRBJ2-1, with 7 bases aligning to TRBD1. Germline V gene sequence: CDR1 SGHRS, CDR2 YFSETQ. Trimming at V came to 6 bases and at J to 1 base, leaving 4 bases not matched to a gene. The CDR3 consists of 14 residues. CDR3 sequence reads: CASNRDSSYNEQFF. The CDR3 DNA is TGCGCCAGCAACCGGGACAGTTCCTACAATGAGCAGTTCTTC.

Many counts were recorded for this clonotype. The gene calls are TRBV12-3 or TRBV12-4 and TRBJ1-1, with a tentative D call TRBD1 (5 bases). Trimming cost V 6 bases and J 7 bases, with 15 bases left between them. This CDR3 has 13 residues. The CDR3 reads CASSLRGSGEAFF. The CDR3 nucleotides read TGTGCCAGCAGCTTAAGGGGTTCGGGTGAAGCTTTCTTT.

This clonotype was seen ten or more times. The gene calls are TRBV5-5 and TRBJ2-3; D possibly corresponds to TRBD1 (6 bases). The CDR3 totals 15 residues. Germline lookup yields CDR1 SGHKS and CDR2 YYEKEE (reference sequence). Deletions cut 1 base from V and 3 bases from J, with 12 bases between. The CDR3 DNA reads as TGTGCCAGCAGCTTGCAGGGGTTGAGGACAGATACGCAGTATTTT. Translated: CASSLQGLRTDTQYF.